These 24 T cell receptor beta chains came from one sample sequenced in a study of post-analysis software for immune sequencing data. Study conclusions and caveats: Patients used five TRBV segments, including TRBV5-6, TRBV5-1 and TRBV20-1, more often than controls.

These receptors' antigens are unknown. Built from TCR beta cDNA, the libraries had unique molecular identifiers in them. Each CDR3 protein is one row after TCRdb ran MiXCR on the PCR reads. The sample includes about 770,000 distinct CDR3 sequences, around 42% of them seen just once. Sequenced material: blood. The receptors come from a girl aged 5-17 years with multiple sclerosis.

V usage is TRBV30 and J usage is TRBJ2-7; D remains ambiguous. The better agreement between TRBJ2-5 and the DNA end casts doubt on the J call. This CDR3 contains 14 residues. The V gene's germline CDR1 is GTSNPN and CDR2 SVGIG (reference sequence). CDR3 residues: CAWSVGTSEETQYF. The CDR3 nucleotides are TGTGCCTGGAGTGTGGGAACCAGCGAAGAGACCCAGTACTTC.

The CDR3 region is CASSGAAWGSPLHF. The CDR3, as DNA: TGTGCCAGCAGTGGGGCGGCCTGGGGTTCACCCCTCCACTTT. V usage is TRBV27 and J usage is TRBJ1-6; weak D call: TRBD1 (5 bases). The CDR3 is 14 residues long. CDR1 and CDR2 from the germline V gene are MNHEY and SMNVEV (reference sequence). Between the trimmed V and J ends, which lost 5 bases and 9 bases, there was a span of 14 bases.

This chain joins TRBV6-1 and TRBJ2-1, with D perhaps matching TRBD1 (5 bases). The CDR3 extends over 14 amino acids. V was clipped by 8 bases and J by 7 bases, with 18 bases between them. Germline CDR1 and CDR2: MNHNS and SASEGT. CDR3 loop: CASSRLVRANEQFF. In nucleotides, the CDR3 is TGTGCCAGCTCTCGGCTAGTCAGGGCGAATGAGCAGTTCTTC.

The rearrangement uses TRBV28 and TRBJ2-1; D perhaps matches TRBD2 (6 bases). V was trimmed by 8 bases and J by 4 bases, leaving 18 bases between them. This CDR3 region has 15 residues. Germline V gene data show CDR1 as MDHEN and CDR2 as SYDVKM. The CDR3 nucleotides read TGTGCCAGCGTTTTGGCGGGATCTGTTTACAATGAGCAGTTCTTC. Translating it yields CASVLAGSVYNEQFF.

The V gene is TRBV7-9, the J gene TRBJ2-3; 9 bases are a match to TRBD2. Germline loops: CDR1 SEHNR, CDR2 FQNEAQ (reference sequence). This CDR3 is built from 15 residues. J was trimmed by 3 bases and V by 3 bases; bases with no gene match: 4. CDR3: CASSFGLAKTDTQYF. The CDR3 DNA follows: TGTGCCAGCAGCTTCGGACTAGCGAAGACAGATACGCAGTATTTT. The full variable domain, completed using reference TRBV7-9 and TRBJ2-3, is DTGVSQNPRHKITKRGQNVTFRCDPISEHNRLYWYRQTLGQGPEFLTYFQNEAQLEKSRLLSDRFSAERPKGSFSTLEIQRTEQGDSAMYLCASSFGLAKTDTQYFGPGTRLTVL.

The genes are TRBV29-1 and TRBJ2-1, with TRBD2 matching 10 bases. The V gene's germline CDR1 is SQVTM and CDR2 ANQGSEA. V shed 1 base, J shed 5 bases, and the junction held 8 bases outside the gene matches. The CDR3 is 16 amino acids. The CDR3 is CSVEGLAGVLNNEQFF. In DNA, the CDR3 is TGCAGCGTTGAAGGGCTAGCGGGAGTTCTGAACAATGAGCAGTTCTTC.

This clonotype was observed many times. This chain connects TRBV4-2 to TRBJ1-5; D not resolved. CDR1 LGHNA and CDR2 YNFKEQ come from the germline V gene. V lost 1 base to trimming and J lost 5 bases, with 6 bases between them. The CDR3 sequence is 13 residues long. In DNA form, the CDR3 reads TGTGCCAGCAGCCAAGGCCCTGATCAGCCCCAGCATTTT. The encoded protein is CASSQGPDQPQHF.

The chain carries TRBV5-1 and TRBJ2-5, with 10 bases that match TRBD1. Per the germline V gene, CDR1 is SGHRS and CDR2 is YFSETQ. V was pared by 4 bases and J by 4 bases, with 4 bases of the junction left unmatched. CDR3 length: 14 residues. The CDR3 sequence is CASSDGTGAETQYF. As DNA, the CDR3 is TGCGCCAGCAGCGATGGGACAGGGGCAGAGACCCAGTACTTC.

The chain has TRBV7-8 and TRBJ1-4; D unclear. The CDR3 extends over 15 amino acids. Deletions cut 1 base from V and 8 bases from J, with 14 bases between. The V gene's germline CDR1 is SGHVS and CDR2 FQNEAQ. CDR3 in amino acids: CASSLGAGNVEKLFF. CDR3 sequence (DNA): TGTGCCAGCAGCTTAGGGGCCGGGAATGTAGAAAAACTGTTTTTT.

CDR3 DNA sequence: TGTGCCAGCAGCCAAAGGAGAGGGGGCGGGACCTATGGCTACACCTTC. Translating it yields CASSQRRGGGTYGYTF. V and J are TRBV6-5 and TRBJ1-2, with 7 nucleotides matching TRBD1. After removal of 6 bases from V and 4 bases from J, the junction contained 14 bases not matched to a gene. The length of the CDR3 is 16 residues. Germline V gives CDR1 MNHEY, CDR2 SVGAGI.

This clonotype came up a few times. The chain combines TRBV6-1 with TRBJ2-1, with 9 bases lining up with TRBD1. Per the germline V gene, CDR1 is MNHNS and CDR2 is SASEGT. This CDR3 has 16 amino acids. Trimming cost V 0 bases and J 11 bases; bases outside gene matches: 11. The CDR3 bases are TGTGCCAGCAGTGAAGCGGCGGGACAGGGTGGTAATCAGCAGTTCTTC. It encodes CASSEAAGQGGNQQFF.

The chain recombines TRBV28 with TRBJ2-3; 10 bases align to TRBD2. Germline lookup yields CDR1 MDHEN and CDR2 SYDVKM. Losses at the gene ends were 5 bases for V and 1 base for J; bases not matched to a gene: 12. CDR3 length: 18 residues. The CDR3 coding sequence is TGTGCCAGCAGTGGCCTTTCCGTCCTAGCGGGGGGCACAGATACGCAGTATTTT. It yields the protein CASSGLSVLAGGTDTQYF.

A note on this clonotype: This CDR3 is missing its conserved last phenylalanine or tryptophan, likely due to a read error. The V gene is TRBV15, the J gene TRBJ2-5, with D maybe TRBD1 (6 bases). This CDR3 is built from 16 residues. V lost 1 base and J lost 4, with 16 bases in between. CDR1 is LNHNV, CDR2 YYDKDF, per germline (reference sequence). CDR3 sequence (DNA): TGTGCCACCAGCAGAGGTGGTGGGACAAGGGGAGAGACCCAGTACGTC. Its protein is CATSRGGGTRGETQYV.

V gene TRBV4-1 combines with J gene TRBJ2-7; D gene ambiguous. Germline CDR1 is MGHRA and CDR2 is YSYEKL. The CDR3 extends over 17 amino acids. Trimming cost V 0 bases and J 3 bases, with 18 bases left between them. The CDR3 loop reads CASSQEATPPGDYEQYF. For the CDR3, the DNA is TGCGCCAGCAGCCAAGAGGCAACCCCCCCAGGCGACTACGAGCAGTACTTC.

This chain links TRBV3-1 with TRBJ1-2; 8 bases line up with TRBD1. V lost 4 bases to trimming and J lost 5 bases; unmatched junction nucleotides: 6. Germline CDR1 reads LGHDT; CDR2 reads YNNKEL (reference sequence). This CDR3 spans 14 amino acids. The CDR3 spells CASSPTGAGYGYTF. CDR3 DNA sequence: TGTGCCAGCAGCCCGACAGGGGCCGGGTATGGCTACACCTTC.

The rearrangement joins TRBV6-2 or TRBV6-3 to TRBJ2-3; 7 bases fit TRBD2. CDR1 MNHEY and CDR2 SVGEGT come from the germline V gene. The CDR3 has 16 residues. The V segment lost 2 bases and the J segment 5 bases; nucleotides outside the gene matches: 10. CDR3 bases: TGTGCCAGCAGTTACAGGGCGGGAGAAGAGAAAGATACGCAGTATTTT. As protein: CASSYRAGEEKDTQYF.

The chain joins TRBV27 to TRBJ2-1; D is undetermined. The V end lost 7 bases, the J end lost 10 bases, and 14 bases lay between the germline ends. Germline lookup yields CDR1 MNHEY and CDR2 SMNVEV (reference sequence). This CDR3 has 12 amino acids. The CDR3 bases are TGTGCCAGCACCTCTACCAGACGGGAGCAGTTCTTC. Translated, it gives CASTSTRREQFF.

J is TRBJ1-4 and V is TRBV6-1; 7 nucleotides agree with TRBD1. Germline V gene sequence: CDR1 MNHNS, CDR2 SASEGT. There are 16 residues in the CDR3. V shed 4 bases, J shed 3 bases, and the junction held 8 bases outside the gene matches. The DNA for the CDR3 is TGTGCCAGCAGTGCTACTTACAGGGGAGCTAATGAAAAACTGTTTTTT. This gives the protein CASSATYRGANEKLFF.

This chain connects TRBV14 to TRBJ2-7; D gene unclear. The CDR3 sequence is 14 residues long. Germline loops: CDR1 SGHDN, CDR2 FVKESK. V was cut by 4 bases and J by 3 bases, with 13 bases left in between. In DNA form, the CDR3 reads TGTGCCAGCAGCCCATCTAGTAACGTCTACGAGCAGTACTTC. This codes for CASSPSSNVYEQYF.

For this clonotype: At one end, the junction sequence differs from germline, possibly due to a read error. The genes are TRBV15 and TRBJ2-7; the D is unclear. Germline lookup yields CDR1 LNHNV and CDR2 YYDKDF (reference sequence). This CDR3 is built from 16 residues. CDR3 amino acids: CATSRDLLMTSCEQYF. In DNA, the CDR3 is TGTGCCACCAGCAGAGATCTACTAATGACCTCCTGCGAGCAGTACTTC. Filled out from reference TRBV15 and TRBJ2-7, the complete variable domain reads DAMVIQNPRYQVTQFGKPVTLSCSQTLNHNVMYWYQQKSSQAPKLLFHYYDKDFNNEADTPDNFQSRRPNTSFCFLDIRSPGLGDTAMYLCATSRDLLMTSCEQYFGPGTRLTVT.

The chain has TRBV29-1 and TRBJ2-7; 13 positions match TRBD2. The CDR3 spans 13 residues. Germline V gives CDR1 SQVTM, CDR2 ANQGSEA. The J segment lost 7 bases and the V segment lost 4 bases, leaving 4 bases of the junction unmatched. CDR3: CSVARTSGREQYF. CDR3 nucleotides: TGCAGCGTTGCCAGGACTAGCGGGAGAGAGCAGTACTTC.

The chain links TRBV4-1 to TRBJ2-5, with D possibly being TRBD2 (5 bases). The CDR3 is 15 amino acids. Germline assignment: CDR1 MGHRA and CDR2 YSYEKL. With 1 base removed from V and 0 bases from J, the gap between germline ends came to 9 bases. CDR3 in DNA: TGCGCCAGCAGCCAAGTGTCGGGGTACCAAGAGACCCAGTACTTC. Translation: CASSQVSGYQETQYF.

This clonotype occurred a few times. The chain employs TRBV20-1 and TRBJ2-7; 10 nucleotides agree with TRBD1. V lost 6 bases and J lost 4; bases outside the gene matches: 12. This CDR3 contains 15 residues. Germline V gives CDR1 DFQATT, CDR2 SNEGSKA (reference sequence). CDR3 loop: CSAHRLQGQGYEQYF. The DNA of the CDR3 is TGCAGTGCCCACCGGCTTCAGGGACAGGGGTACGAGCAGTACTTC.

The chain combines TRBV29-1 with TRBJ2-3; D is possibly TRBD2 (5 bases). V was trimmed by 5 bases and J by 6 bases, leaving 12 bases between them. The CDR3 has 12 amino acids. The germline gives CDR1 SQVTM, CDR2 ANQGSEA. Here the CDR3 DNA reads TGCAGCGTTCCCTGGCGGGCGGATACGCAGTATTTT. Translating gives CSVPWRADTQYF.